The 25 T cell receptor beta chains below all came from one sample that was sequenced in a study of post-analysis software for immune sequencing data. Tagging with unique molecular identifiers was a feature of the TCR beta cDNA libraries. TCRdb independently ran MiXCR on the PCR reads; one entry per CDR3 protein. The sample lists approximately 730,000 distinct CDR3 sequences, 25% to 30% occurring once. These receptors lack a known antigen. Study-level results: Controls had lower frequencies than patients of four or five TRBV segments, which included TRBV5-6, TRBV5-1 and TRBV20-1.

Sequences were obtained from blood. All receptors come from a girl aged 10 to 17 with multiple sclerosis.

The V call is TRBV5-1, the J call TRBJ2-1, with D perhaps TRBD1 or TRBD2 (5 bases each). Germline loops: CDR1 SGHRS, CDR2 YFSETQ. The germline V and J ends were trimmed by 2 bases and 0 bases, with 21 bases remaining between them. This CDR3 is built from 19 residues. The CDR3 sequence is CASSFLGRGALSSYNEQFF. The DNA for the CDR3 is TGCGCCAGCAGCTTCTTGGGAAGGGGAGCGTTAAGCTCCTACAATGAGCAGTTCTTC.

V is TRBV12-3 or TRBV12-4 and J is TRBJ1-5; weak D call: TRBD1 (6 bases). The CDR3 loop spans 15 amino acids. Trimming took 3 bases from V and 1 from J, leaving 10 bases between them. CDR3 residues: CASSFRGRSNQPQHF. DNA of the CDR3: TGTGCCAGCAGTTTCAGGGGAAGGAGCAATCAGCCCCAGCATTTT.

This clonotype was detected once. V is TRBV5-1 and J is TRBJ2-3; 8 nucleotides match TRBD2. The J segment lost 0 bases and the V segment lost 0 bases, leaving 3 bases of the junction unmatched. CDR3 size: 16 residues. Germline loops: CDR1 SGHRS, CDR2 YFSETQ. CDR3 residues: CASSLAASGSTDTQYF. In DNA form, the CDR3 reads TGCGCCAGCAGCTTGGCCGCTAGCGGGAGCACAGATACGCAGTATTTT.

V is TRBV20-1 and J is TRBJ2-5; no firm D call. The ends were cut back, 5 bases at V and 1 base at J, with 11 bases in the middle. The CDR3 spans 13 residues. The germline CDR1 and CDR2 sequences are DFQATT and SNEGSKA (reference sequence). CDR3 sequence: CSALTVIQETQYF. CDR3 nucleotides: TGCAGTGCTCTGACGGTGATCCAAGAGACCCAGTACTTC.

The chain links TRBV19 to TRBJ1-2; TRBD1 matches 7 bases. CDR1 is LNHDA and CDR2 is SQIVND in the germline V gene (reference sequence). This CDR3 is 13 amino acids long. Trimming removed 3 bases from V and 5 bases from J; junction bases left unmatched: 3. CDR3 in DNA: TGTGCCAGTAGTATCGACAGGGAATATGGCTACACCTTC. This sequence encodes CASSIDREYGYTF.

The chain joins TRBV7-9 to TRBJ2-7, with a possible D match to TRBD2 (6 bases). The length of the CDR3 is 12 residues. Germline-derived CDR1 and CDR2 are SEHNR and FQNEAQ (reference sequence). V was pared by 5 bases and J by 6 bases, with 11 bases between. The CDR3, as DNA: TGTGCCAGCAGCGGAGGGCCCCTCGAGCAGTACTTC. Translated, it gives CASSGGPLEQYF. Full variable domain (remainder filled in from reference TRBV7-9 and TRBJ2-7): DTGVSQNPRHKITKRGQNVTFRCDPISEHNRLYWYRQTLGQGPEFLTYFQNEAQLEKSRLLSDRFSAERPKGSFSTLEIQRTEQGDSAMYLCASSGGPLEQYFGPGTRLTVT.

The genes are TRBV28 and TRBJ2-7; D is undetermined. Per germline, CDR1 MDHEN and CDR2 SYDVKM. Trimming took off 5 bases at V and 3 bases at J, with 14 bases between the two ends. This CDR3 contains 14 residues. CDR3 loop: CASSHPTWGYEQYF. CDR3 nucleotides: TGTGCCAGCAGTCACCCCACATGGGGCTACGAGCAGTACTTC.

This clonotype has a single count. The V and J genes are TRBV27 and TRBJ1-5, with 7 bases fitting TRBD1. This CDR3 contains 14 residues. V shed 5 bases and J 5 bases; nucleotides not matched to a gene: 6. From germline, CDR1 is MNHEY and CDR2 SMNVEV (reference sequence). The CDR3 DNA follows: TGTGCCAGCAGTATCAAAGGGGGCTATCAGCCCCAGCATTTT. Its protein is CASSIKGGYQPQHF.

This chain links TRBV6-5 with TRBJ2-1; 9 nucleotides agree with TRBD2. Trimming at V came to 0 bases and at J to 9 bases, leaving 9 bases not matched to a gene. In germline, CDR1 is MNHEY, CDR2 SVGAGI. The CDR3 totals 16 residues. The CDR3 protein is CASSYSRAGGRAEQFF. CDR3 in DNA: TGTGCCAGCAGTTACTCCCGGGCGGGGGGGCGCGCTGAGCAGTTCTTC.

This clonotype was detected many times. CDR3 coding DNA: TGCAGCGCCTACAGGGTTGGCGAGCAGTACTTC. This translates into CSAYRVGEQYF. The chain employs TRBV29-1 and TRBJ2-7; TRBD1 might be the D (6 bases). V was clipped by 7 bases and J by 6 bases, with 13 bases between them. CDR3 length: 11 amino acids. Germline loops: CDR1 SQVTM, CDR2 ANQGSEA.

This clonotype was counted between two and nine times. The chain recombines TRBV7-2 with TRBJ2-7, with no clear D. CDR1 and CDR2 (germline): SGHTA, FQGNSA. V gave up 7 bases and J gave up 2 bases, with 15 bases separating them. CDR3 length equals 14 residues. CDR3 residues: CASTQRGGPYEQYF. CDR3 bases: TGTGCCAGCACCCAGCGTGGTGGACCCTACGAGCAGTACTTC.

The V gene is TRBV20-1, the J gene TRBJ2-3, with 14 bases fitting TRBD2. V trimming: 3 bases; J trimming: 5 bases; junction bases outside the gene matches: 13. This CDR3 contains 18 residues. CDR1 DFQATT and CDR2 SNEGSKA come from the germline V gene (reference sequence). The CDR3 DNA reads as TGCAGTGCTAGGGAGTCGACTAGCGGGAGGGCCGCGAGAGATACGCAGTATTTT. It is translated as CSARESTSGRAARDTQYF.

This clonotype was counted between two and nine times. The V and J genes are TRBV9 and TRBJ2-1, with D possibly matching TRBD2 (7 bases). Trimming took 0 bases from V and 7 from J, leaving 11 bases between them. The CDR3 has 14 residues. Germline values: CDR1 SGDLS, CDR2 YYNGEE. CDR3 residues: CASSVDGGLNEQFF. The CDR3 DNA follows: TGTGCCAGCAGCGTAGACGGGGGGCTGAATGAGCAGTTCTTC.

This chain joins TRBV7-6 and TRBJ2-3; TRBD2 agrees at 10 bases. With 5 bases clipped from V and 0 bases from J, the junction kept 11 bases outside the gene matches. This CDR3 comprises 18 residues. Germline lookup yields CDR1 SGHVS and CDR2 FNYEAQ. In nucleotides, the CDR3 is TGTGCCAGCAGCGGTCCCGGGACTAGCGTGACTAGCACAGATACGCAGTATTTT. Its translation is CASSGPGTSVTSTDTQYF.

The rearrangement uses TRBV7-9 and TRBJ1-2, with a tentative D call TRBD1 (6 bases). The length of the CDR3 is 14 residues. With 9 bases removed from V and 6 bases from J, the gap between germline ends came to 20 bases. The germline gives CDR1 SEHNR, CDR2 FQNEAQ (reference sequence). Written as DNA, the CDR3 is TGTGCCAGTAACACCAGGGGACTAACAGATGGCTACACCTTC. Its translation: CASNTRGLTDGYTF.

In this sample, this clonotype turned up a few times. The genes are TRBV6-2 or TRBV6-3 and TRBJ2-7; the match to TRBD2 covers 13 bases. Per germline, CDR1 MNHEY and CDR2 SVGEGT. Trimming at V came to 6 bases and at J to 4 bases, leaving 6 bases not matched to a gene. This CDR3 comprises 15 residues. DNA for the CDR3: TGTGCCAGCAGGATAGGACTAGCGGGAGTGTACGAGCAGTACTTC. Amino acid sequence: CASRIGLAGVYEQYF.

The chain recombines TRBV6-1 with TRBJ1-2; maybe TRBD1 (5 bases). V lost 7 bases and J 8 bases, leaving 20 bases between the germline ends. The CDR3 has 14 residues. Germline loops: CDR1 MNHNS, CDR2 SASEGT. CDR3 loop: CASINPGRASGYTF. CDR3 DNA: TGTGCCAGCATTAACCCAGGGAGGGCTAGCGGCTACACCTTC.

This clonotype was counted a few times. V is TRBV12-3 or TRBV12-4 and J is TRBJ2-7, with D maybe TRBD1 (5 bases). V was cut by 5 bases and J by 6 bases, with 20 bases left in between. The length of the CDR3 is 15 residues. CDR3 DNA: TGTGCCAGCAGTGGAAGCTCTGGCCAGGGCGGCGAGCAGTACTTC. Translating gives CASSGSSGQGGEQYF.

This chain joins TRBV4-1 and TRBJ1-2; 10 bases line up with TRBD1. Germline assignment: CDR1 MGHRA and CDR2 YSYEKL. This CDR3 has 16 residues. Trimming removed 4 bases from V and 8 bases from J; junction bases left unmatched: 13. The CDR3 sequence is CASSLQTGGWPGGYTF. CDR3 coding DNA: TGCGCCAGCAGCCTGCAGACAGGGGGCTGGCCGGGCGGCTACACCTTC.

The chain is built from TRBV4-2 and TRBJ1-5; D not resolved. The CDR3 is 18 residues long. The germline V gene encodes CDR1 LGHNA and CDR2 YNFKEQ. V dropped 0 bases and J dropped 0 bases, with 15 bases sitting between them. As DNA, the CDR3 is TGTGCCAGCAGCCAAGATTTTAGCGCGCCAAATAGCAATCAGCCCCAGCATTTT. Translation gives CASSQDFSAPNSNQPQHF.

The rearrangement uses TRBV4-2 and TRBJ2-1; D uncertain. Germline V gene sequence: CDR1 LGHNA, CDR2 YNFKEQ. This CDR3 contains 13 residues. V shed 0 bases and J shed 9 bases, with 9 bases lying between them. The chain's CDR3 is CASSQDGLGEQFF. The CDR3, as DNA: TGTGCCAGCAGCCAAGACGGCCTGGGTGAGCAGTTCTTC.

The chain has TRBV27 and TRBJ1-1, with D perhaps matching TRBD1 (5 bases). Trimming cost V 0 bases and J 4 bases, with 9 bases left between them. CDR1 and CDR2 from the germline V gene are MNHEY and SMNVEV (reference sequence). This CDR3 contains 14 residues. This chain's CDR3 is CASSLSGDITEAFF. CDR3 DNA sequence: TGTGCCAGCAGTTTATCGGGGGATATCACTGAAGCTTTCTTT.

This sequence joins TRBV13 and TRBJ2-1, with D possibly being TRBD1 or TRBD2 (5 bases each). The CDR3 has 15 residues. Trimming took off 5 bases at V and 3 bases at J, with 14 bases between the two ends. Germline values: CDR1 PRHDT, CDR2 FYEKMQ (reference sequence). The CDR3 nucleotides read TGTGCCAGCAGCGCCTGGGACCAAAGCTACAATGAGCAGTTCTTC. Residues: CASSAWDQSYNEQFF.

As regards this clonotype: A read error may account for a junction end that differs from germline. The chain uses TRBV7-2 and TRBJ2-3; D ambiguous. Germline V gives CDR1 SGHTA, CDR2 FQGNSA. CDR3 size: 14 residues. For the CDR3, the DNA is TGTGCCAGCAGCTTACCGGGTAGCACAGATGCGCAGTATTTT. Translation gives CASSLPGSTDAQYF.

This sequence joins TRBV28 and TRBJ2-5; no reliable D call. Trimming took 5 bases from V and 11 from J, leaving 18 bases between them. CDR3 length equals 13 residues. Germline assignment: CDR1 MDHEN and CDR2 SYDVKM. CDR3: CASSLPAKVEQYF. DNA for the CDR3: TGTGCCAGCAGTCTCCCGGCGAAGGTTGAGCAGTACTTC.